These 9 T cell receptor beta chains share one sample of origin, sequenced in a study of human T cells and chemical hapten exposure. TCRdb used MiXCR to reprocess the RACE reads, holding one entry per CDR3 protein. The sample contains tens of thousands of distinct CDR3 sequences, around 15% of which appear only once. Time point here: pre-sensitization, week 0. Treatment: therapeutic diphenylcyclopropenone sensitization with weekly scalp DPC. The sequences come from whole blood, collected in connection with sensitization to the hapten diphenylcyclopropenone (DPC). These receptors all come from a woman aged 45-65 years with alopecia areata. Some clones in this sample may be carry-over from other donors' samples.

The table lists this clonotype with many counts. The rearrangement links TRBV2 to TRBJ1-4; 8 bases are shared with TRBD1. The junction had 8 bases not matched to a gene; V was cut back by 10 bases and J by 7 bases. CDR1 and CDR2 (germline): SNHLY, FYNNEI. CDR3 length: 13 residues. The CDR3 region has the DNA TGTGCCACCCTGACAGGGGTTGGTGAAAAACTGTTTTTT. Translation: CATLTGVGEKLFF.

This clonotype was recorded many times. V and J are TRBV4-2 and TRBJ2-2; 7 bases are shared with TRBD2. CDR1 and CDR2 from the germline V gene are LGHNA and YNFKEQ. The CDR3 has 15 amino acids. Trimming cost V 2 bases and J 7 bases; bases outside gene matches: 7. The CDR3 here is CASSQLAEGGGELFF. DNA for the CDR3: TGTGCCAGCAGCCAACTAGCGGAGGGCGGCGGGGAGCTGTTTTTT.

This chain's CDR3 is CASSMDSGYGYTF. The CDR3 bases are TGTGCCAGCAGTATGGACAGTGGGTATGGCTACACCTTC. The chain has TRBV12-3 or TRBV12-4 and TRBJ1-2; tentative D call: TRBD1 (6 bases). CDR3 length: 13 amino acids. V lost 5 bases to trimming and J lost 5 bases, with 12 bases between them.

This clonotype has a count of ten or more. The chain links TRBV10-3 to TRBJ1-1; 7 bases are a match to TRBD1. Germline V gene lookup returns CDR1 ENHRY and CDR2 SYGVKD. The CDR3 length is 14 residues. V gave up 4 bases and J gave up 5 bases; unmatched junction bases: 7. CDR3 sequence (DNA): TGTGCCATCAGTGCATCAGGGGGGGGTACTGAAGCTTTCTTT. Encoded protein: CAISASGGGTEAFF.

The table lists this clonotype with a few counts. The genes are TRBV19 and TRBJ2-2; 10 bases align to TRBD1. With V trimmed by 4 bases and J by 3 bases, 2 bases remained unmatched. This CDR3 has 15 amino acids. Germline CDR1 LNHDA, CDR2 SQIVND (reference sequence). CDR3 sequence reads: CASSTGTGDTGELFF. The CDR3, as DNA: TGTGCCAGTAGTACAGGGACAGGGGACACCGGGGAGCTGTTTTTT. The complete variable domain, with remaining parts taken from reference TRBV19 and TRBJ2-2, reads DGGITQSPKYLFRKEGQNVTLSCEQNLNHDAMYWYRQDPGQGLRLIYYSQIVNDFQKGDIAEGYSVSREKKESFPLTVTSAQKNPTAFYLCASSTGTGDTGELFFGEGSRLTVL.

This clonotype has just a few counts. The rearrangement links TRBV29-1 to TRBJ2-3; D is uncertain. The CDR3 is 13 amino acids. Trimming removed 7 bases from V and 2 bases from J, with 13 bases in between. CDR1 and CDR2 (germline): SQVTM, ANQGSEA. DNA for the CDR3: TGCAGCGCAAGGGCCGGGTCCACAGATACGCAGTATTTT. This codes for CSARAGSTDTQYF.

This clonotype was seen a few times. V usage is TRBV28 and J usage is TRBJ1-1; no reliable D call. The CDR3 runs 15 residues. The V and J ends lost 1 base and 10 bases respectively, with 19 bases between them. CDR1 MDHEN and CDR2 SYDVKM come from the germline V gene. CDR3 bases: TGTGCCAGCAGTTTATCGGATTTACTGAGCCCGGGAGCTTTCTTT. Residues: CASSLSDLLSPGAFF. The variable domain in full, with the rest retrieved from reference TRBV28 and TRBJ1-1, is DVKVTQSSRYLVKRTGEKVFLECVQDMDHENMFWYRQDPGLGLRLIYFSYDVKMKEKGDIPEGYSVSREKKERFSLILESASTNQTSMYLCASSLSDLLSPGAFFGQGTRLTVV.

This chain connects TRBV10-1 to TRBJ2-2; the D gene is possibly TRBD2 (6 bases). V lost 5 bases, J lost 7 bases, and 17 bases lay in between. CDR1 and CDR2 (germline): WNHNN, SYGVQD (reference sequence). The CDR3 runs 15 residues. In DNA form, the CDR3 reads TGCGCCAGCAGTCGGGACTCCACCACGGGCGGGGAGCTGTTTTTT. Protein sequence: CASSRDSTTGGELFF.

The chain links TRBV5-1 to TRBJ2-1, with D maybe TRBD2 (6 bases). V lost 0 bases and J lost 6, with 13 bases in between. This CDR3 region has 15 residues. In germline, CDR1 is SGHRS, CDR2 YFSETQ. CDR3 loop: CASSLGVTSTNEQFF. The CDR3 nucleotides read TGCGCCAGCAGCTTGGGGGTCACTAGCACCAATGAGCAGTTCTTC.